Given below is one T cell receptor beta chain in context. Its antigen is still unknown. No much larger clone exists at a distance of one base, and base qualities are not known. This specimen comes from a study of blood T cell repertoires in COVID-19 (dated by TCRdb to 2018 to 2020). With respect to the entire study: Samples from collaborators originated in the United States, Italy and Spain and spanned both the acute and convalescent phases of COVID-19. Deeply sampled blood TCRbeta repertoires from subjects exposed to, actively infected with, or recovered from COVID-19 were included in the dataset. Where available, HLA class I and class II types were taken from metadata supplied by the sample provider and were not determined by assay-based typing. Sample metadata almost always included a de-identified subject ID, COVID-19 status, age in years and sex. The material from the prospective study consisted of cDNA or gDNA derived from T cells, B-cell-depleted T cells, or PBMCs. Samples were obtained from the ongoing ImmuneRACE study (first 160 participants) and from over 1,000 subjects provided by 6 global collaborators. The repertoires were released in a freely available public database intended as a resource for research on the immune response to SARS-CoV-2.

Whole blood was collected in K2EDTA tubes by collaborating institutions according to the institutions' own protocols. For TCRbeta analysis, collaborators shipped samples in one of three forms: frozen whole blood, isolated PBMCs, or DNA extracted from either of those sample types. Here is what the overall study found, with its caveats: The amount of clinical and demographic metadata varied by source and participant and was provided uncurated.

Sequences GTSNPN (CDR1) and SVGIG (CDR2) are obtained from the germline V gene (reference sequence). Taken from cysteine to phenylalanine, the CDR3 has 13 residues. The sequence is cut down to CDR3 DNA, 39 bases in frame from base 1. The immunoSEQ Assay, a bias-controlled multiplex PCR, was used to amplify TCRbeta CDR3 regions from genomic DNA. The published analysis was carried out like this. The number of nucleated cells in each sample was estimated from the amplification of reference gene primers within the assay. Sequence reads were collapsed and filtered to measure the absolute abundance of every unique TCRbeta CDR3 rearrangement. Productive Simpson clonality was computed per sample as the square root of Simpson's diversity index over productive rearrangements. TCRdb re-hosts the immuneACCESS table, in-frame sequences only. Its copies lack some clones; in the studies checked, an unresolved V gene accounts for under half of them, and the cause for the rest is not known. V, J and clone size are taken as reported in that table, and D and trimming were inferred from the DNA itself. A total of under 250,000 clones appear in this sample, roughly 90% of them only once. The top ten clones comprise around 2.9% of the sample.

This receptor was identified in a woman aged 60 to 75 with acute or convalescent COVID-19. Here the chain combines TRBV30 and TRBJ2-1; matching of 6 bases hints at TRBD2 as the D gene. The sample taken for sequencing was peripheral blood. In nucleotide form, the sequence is TGTGCACAAACTTGGAGGGCCCACAATGAGCAGTTCTTC. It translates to CAQTWRAHNEQFF.